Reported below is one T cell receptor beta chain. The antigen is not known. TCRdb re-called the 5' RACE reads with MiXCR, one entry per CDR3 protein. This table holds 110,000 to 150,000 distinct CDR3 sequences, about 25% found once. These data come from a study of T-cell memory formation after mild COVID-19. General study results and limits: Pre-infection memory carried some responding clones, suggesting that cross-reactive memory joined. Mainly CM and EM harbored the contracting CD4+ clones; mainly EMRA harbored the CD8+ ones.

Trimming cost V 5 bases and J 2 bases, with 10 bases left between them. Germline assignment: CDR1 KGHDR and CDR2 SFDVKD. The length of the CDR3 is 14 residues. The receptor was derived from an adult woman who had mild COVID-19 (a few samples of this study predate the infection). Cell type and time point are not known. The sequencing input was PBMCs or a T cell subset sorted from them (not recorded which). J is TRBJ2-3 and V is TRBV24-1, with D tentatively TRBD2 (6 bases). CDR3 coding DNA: TGTGCCACCAGTGTAGCGGACAACACAGATACGCAGTATTTT. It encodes CATSVADNTDTQYF.